Many counts were recorded for the clone carrying this TCR beta chain. Its target is not known. RNA transcripts served as the template for amplifying TCR beta CDR3 regions. The HTBI primer set drove a first-round RT-PCR of the TCR CDR3. TCRdb reprocessed the multiplex PCR reads with MiXCR, giving one entry per CDR3 protein. Among approximately 490,000 distinct CDR3 sequences listed, roughly 22% were seen once. The entry originates in a study of T cells in Graves' hyperthyroidism and ophthalmopathy. Study-wide results and limits: Clonotypes that were expanded in thyroid above 0.001 mostly appeared in blood too.

Germline-derived CDR1 and CDR2 are SGHVT and SQSDAQ. The CDR3 runs to 16 residues. The junction had 8 bases not matched to a gene; V was cut back by 2 bases and J by 6 bases. Extraction of PBMCs used 8 to 10 ml of fresh peripheral blood. The V and J genes are TRBV7-4 and TRBJ2-1; 9 bases are a match to TRBD2. This TCR was recovered from a woman in her 70s with Graves' ophthalmopathy. The sequenced material came from blood. The CDR3: CASSLCGRVPLNEQFF. CDR3 in DNA: TGTGCCAGCAGCTTATGCGGGAGGGTCCCTCTCAATGAGCAGTTCTTC.